This T cell receptor beta chain was found in a study of T cell responses to AZD1222 COVID-19 vaccine. Study-wide results and limits: Two AZD1222 administrations were followed by greater Spike-specific TCR breadth and depth. A mostly white British donor set with more females was recruited, and clonal diversity was possibly underestimated. Variant regions that are unmutated are reportedly the target of nearly half of spike-specific TCRs. At study baseline, merely a handful of AZD1222 recipients were seropositive.

Turning to this clone: Its cognate antigen is unknown.

The repertoire was sequenced with immunoSEQ multiplex PCR; TCRdb's copy has only in-frame clones and lacks some. The sample has approximately 100,000 clones, over 80% seen once. The material was peripheral blood, obtained on day 0 of AZD1222 vaccination. This TCR came from an adult in good health.

In DNA form, the CDR3 reads TGTGCCAGCAGCCCCGGACCAGGGGGCGATGAAAACACCATATATTTT. It yields the protein CASSPGPGGDENTIYF. This rearrangement joins TRBV11-3 to TRBJ1-3, with 8 bases fitting TRBD1. The CDR3 loop spans 16 amino acids. With V trimmed by 5 bases and J by 6 bases, 12 bases remained unmatched. Germline-derived CDR1 and CDR2 are SGHNT and YENEEA.